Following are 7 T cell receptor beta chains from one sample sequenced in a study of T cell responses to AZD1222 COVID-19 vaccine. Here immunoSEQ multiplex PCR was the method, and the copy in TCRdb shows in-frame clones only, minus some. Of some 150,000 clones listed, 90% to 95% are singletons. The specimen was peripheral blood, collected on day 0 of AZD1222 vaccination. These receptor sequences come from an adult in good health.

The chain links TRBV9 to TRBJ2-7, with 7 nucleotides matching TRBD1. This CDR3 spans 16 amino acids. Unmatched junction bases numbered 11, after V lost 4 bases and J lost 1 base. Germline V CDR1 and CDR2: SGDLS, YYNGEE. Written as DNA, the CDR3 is TGTGCCAGCAGCCCATCCGGGACAGCGGTTTCCTACGAGCAGTACTTC. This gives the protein CASSPSGTAVSYEQYF.

The CDR3 sequence: CASSLPSGGDNEQFF. The CDR3 coding sequence is TGCGCCAGCAGCTTGCCTAGCGGGGGGGACAATGAGCAGTTCTTC. The J gene is TRBJ2-1, the V gene TRBV5-1; 12 nucleotides match TRBD2. The CDR3 is 15 residues long. The V segment lost 1 base and the J segment 5 bases; nucleotides outside the gene matches: 1. Germline CDR1 is SGHRS and CDR2 is YFSETQ.

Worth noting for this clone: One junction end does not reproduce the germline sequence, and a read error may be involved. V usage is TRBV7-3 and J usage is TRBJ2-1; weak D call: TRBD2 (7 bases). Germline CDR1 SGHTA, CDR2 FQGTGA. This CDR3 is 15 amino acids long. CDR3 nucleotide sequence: TGTGCCAGCAGCTTCGGGGGGCCTTCCTACAATGAGCAATTCTTC. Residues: CASSFGGPSYNEQFF.

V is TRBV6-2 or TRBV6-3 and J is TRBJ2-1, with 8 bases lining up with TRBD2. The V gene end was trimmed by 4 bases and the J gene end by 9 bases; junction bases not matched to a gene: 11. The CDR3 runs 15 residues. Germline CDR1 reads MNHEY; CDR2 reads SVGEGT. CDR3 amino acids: CASSSIGLATTEQFF. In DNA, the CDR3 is TGTGCCAGCAGTTCGATAGGACTAGCCACAACTGAGCAGTTCTTC.

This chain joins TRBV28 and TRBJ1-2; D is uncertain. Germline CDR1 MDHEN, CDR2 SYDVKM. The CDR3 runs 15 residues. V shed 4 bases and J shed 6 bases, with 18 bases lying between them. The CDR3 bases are TGTGCCAGCAGTTCATCGTATCGGACGCTCGATGGCTACACCTTC. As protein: CASSSSYRTLDGYTF.

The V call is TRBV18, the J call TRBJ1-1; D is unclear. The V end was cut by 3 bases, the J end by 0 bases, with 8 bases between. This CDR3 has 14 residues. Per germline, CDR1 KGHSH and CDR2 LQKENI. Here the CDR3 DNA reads TGTGCCAGCTCACCCACGAGCGTGAACACTGAAGCTTTCTTT. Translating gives CASSPTSVNTEAFF.

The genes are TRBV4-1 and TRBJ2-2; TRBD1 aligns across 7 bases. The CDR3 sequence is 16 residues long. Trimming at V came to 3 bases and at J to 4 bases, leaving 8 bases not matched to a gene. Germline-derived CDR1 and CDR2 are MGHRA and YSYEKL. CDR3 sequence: CASSQTTGTITGELFF. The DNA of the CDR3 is TGCGCCAGCAGCCAGACGACAGGGACAATCACCGGGGAGCTGTTTTTT.